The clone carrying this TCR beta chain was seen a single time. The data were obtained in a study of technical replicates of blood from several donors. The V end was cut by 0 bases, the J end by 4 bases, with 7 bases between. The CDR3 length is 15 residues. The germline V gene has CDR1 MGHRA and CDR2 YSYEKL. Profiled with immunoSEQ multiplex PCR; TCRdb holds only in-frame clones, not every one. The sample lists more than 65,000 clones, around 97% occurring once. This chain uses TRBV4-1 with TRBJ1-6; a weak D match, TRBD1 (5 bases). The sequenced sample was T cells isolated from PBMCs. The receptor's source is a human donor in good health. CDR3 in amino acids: CASSQEDTYNSPLHF. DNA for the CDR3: TGCGCCAGCAGCCAAGAGGACACTTATAATTCACCCCTCCACTTT.